Here is one T cell receptor beta chain with its context. What it binds is not known. The data were taken from a study of cytomegalovirus exposure and HLA in healthy donors. About the research overall: The study placed around 85% of its approximately 400 genotyped donors in the Caucasian-associated ancestry cluster.

Though nominally healthy at sampling, donors likely had unrecorded immune exposures. PCR involved 60 Vbeta and 13 Jbeta primers. Generated by immunoSEQ multiplex PCR, the TCRdb table keeps only in-frame clones and is missing some. The sample lists 200,000 or so clones; about 72% were seen once. Germline CDR1 and CDR2: MDHEN and SYDVKM. The CDR3 runs 12 residues. The ends were cut back, 3 bases at V and 12 bases at J, with 15 bases in the middle. Points from the study as a whole: The later analysis indicated that the majority of CMV-associated TCR beta chains appeared HLA-restricted. The study reported that TCR beta sequences accurately predicted HLA-A and HLA-B alleles in most subjects.

This chain uses TRBV28 with TRBJ2-7; D possibly corresponds to TRBD2 (6 bases). The sequenced material came from PBMCs. This TCR was recovered from a male donor in good health and CMV-seronegative. The CDR3: CASSFRELGPYF. The CDR3, as DNA: TGTGCCAGCAGTTTCCGGGAGCTTGGCCCGTACTTC.